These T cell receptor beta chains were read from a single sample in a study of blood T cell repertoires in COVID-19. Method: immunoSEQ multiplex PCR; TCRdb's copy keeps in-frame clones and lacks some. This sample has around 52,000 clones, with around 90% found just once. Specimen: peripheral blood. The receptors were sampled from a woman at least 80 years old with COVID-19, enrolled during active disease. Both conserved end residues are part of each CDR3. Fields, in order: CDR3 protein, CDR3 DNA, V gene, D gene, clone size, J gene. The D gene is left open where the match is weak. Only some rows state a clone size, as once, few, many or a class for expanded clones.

CDR3 protein: CAWSPQTGAEGYTF
CDR3 DNA: TGTGCCTGGAGTCCTCAAACAGGGGCCGAGGGCTACACCTTC
V gene: TRBV30
D gene: TRBD1
clone size: .
J gene: TRBJ1-2

CDR3 protein: CASSQGTGPSGNTIYF
CDR3 DNA: TGTGCCAGCAGCCAAGGAACAGGACCCTCTGGAAACACCATATATTTT
V gene: TRBV4-2
D gene: .
clone size: .
J gene: TRBJ1-3

CDR3 protein: CASSAPGQGNNEQFF
CDR3 DNA: TGTGCCAGCAGCGCCCCGGGACAGGGTAACAATGAGCAGTTCTTC
V gene: TRBV7-2
D gene: TRBD1
clone size: .
J gene: TRBJ2-1

CDR3 protein: CAWSSLISNQPQHF
CDR3 DNA: TGTGCCTGGAGCTCACTCATAAGCAATCAGCCCCAGCATTTT
V gene: TRBV30
D gene: .
clone size: .
J gene: TRBJ1-5

CDR3 protein: CAWSGRKEKLFF
CDR3 DNA: TGTGCCTGGAGTGGGAGAAAAGAAAAACTGTTTTTT
V gene: TRBV30
D gene: .
clone size: .
J gene: TRBJ1-4

CDR3 protein: CAISESRTSGETQYF
CDR3 DNA: TGTGCCATCAGTGAGTCGAGGACTAGCGGAGAGACCCAGTACTTC
V gene: TRBV10-3
D gene: TRBD2
clone size: .
J gene: TRBJ2-5

CDR3 protein: CACRTGALRGYTF
CDR3 DNA: TGTGCCTGCCGGACAGGGGCCTTAAGGGGCTACACCTTC
V gene: TRBV2
D gene: TRBD1
clone size: .
J gene: TRBJ1-2

CDR3 protein: CASSIGGGPGELFF
CDR3 DNA: TGTGCCAGTAGTATAGGGGGGGGGCCCGGGGAGCTGTTTTTT
V gene: TRBV19
D gene: .
clone size: .
J gene: TRBJ2-2

CDR3 protein: CASSLYGANTEAFF
CDR3 DNA: TGTGCCAGCAGTTTATATGGGGCGAACACTGAAGCTTTCTTT
V gene: TRBV28
D gene: .
clone size: .
J gene: TRBJ1-1

CDR3 protein: CASSSTGTQYF
CDR3 DNA: TGTGCCAGCAGCTCCACCGGGACCCAGTACTTC
V gene: TRBV5-6
D gene: .
clone size: once
J gene: TRBJ2-5

CDR3 protein: CATMGGSTEAFF
CDR3 DNA: TGTGCCACCATGGGGGGAAGCACTGAAGCTTTCTTT
V gene: TRBV10-3
D gene: .
clone size: .
J gene: TRBJ1-1

CDR3 protein: CASSLSLAGPDTQYF
CDR3 DNA: TGTGCCAGCAGCTTAAGTCTAGCGGGGCCAGATACGCAGTATTTT
V gene: TRBV7-3
D gene: TRBD2
clone size: .
J gene: TRBJ2-3

CDR3 protein: CASSPPDTGLYEQYF
CDR3 DNA: TGTGCCAGCTCACCACCGGATACAGGGTTGTACGAGCAGTACTTC
V gene: TRBV18
D gene: .
clone size: .
J gene: TRBJ2-7

CDR3 protein: CAWSVRLAGGRETQYF
CDR3 DNA: TGTGCCTGGAGTGTACGGCTAGCGGGGGGGCGGGAGACCCAGTACTTC
V gene: TRBV30
D gene: TRBD2
clone size: .
J gene: TRBJ2-5

CDR3 protein: CASSPDGGAYEQYF
CDR3 DNA: TGCGCCAGCAGCCCGGACGGGGGGGCCTACGAGCAGTACTTC
V gene: TRBV5-1
D gene: TRBD2
clone size: .
J gene: TRBJ2-7

CDR3 protein: CASSGTRRGPRREQYF
CDR3 DNA: TGTGCCAGCAGCGGGACCCGGCGGGGGCCTAGGCGAGAGCAGTACTTC
V gene: TRBV5-8
D gene: .
clone size: .
J gene: TRBJ2-7

CDR3 protein: CASSRGQTNTGELFF
CDR3 DNA: TGTGCCAGCAGCCGCGGACAGACCAACACCGGGGAGCTGTTTTTT
V gene: TRBV5-6
D gene: .
clone size: .
J gene: TRBJ2-2

CDR3 protein: CASSPGLGGDTQYF
CDR3 DNA: TGTGCCAGCTCTCCGGGACTAGGGGGTGATACGCAGTATTTT
V gene: TRBV18
D gene: TRBD2
clone size: once
J gene: TRBJ2-3

CDR3 protein: CASSLTPGAASYNEQFF
CDR3 DNA: TGTGCCAGCAGCCTCACCCCAGGGGCGGCCTCCTACAATGAGCAGTTCTTC
V gene: TRBV11-2
D gene: .
clone size: .
J gene: TRBJ2-1

CDR3 protein: CASSQSTGGTEAFF
CDR3 DNA: TGTGCCAGCAGCCAATCGACAGGGGGCACTGAAGCTTTCTTT
V gene: TRBV3-1/TRBV3-2
D gene: TRBD1
clone size: .
J gene: TRBJ1-1

CDR3 protein: CASSQTDYGYTF
CDR3 DNA: TGCGCCAGCAGCCAAACGGACTATGGCTACACCTTC
V gene: TRBV4-1
D gene: .
clone size: .
J gene: TRBJ1-2

CDR3 protein: CASSQSGGAADTQYF
CDR3 DNA: TGCGCCAGCAGCCAAAGCGGGGGGGCCGCAGATACGCAGTATTTT
V gene: TRBV4-1
D gene: TRBD2
clone size: .
J gene: TRBJ2-3

CDR3 protein: CATSRDRVGQPQHF
CDR3 DNA: TGTGCCACCAGCAGAGACAGGGTCGGCCAGCCCCAGCATTTT
V gene: TRBV15
D gene: .
clone size: once
J gene: TRBJ1-5

CDR3 protein: CASSQARGTAYGYTF
CDR3 DNA: TGCGCCAGCAGCCAAGCCAGGGGGACAGCCTATGGCTACACCTTC
V gene: TRBV4-1
D gene: TRBD1
clone size: .
J gene: TRBJ1-2

CDR3 protein: CAISEHGDTEAFF
CDR3 DNA: TGTGCCATCAGTGAACACGGAGACACTGAAGCTTTCTTT
V gene: TRBV10-3
D gene: .
clone size: few
J gene: TRBJ1-1

CDR3 protein: CASSMAAPPLSSGYTF
CDR3 DNA: TGTGCCAGTAGTATGGCAGCGCCTCCACTGAGTAGTGGCTACACCTTC
V gene: TRBV19
D gene: .
clone size: .
J gene: TRBJ1-2

CDR3 protein: CASSTRADLDTYEAFF
CDR3 DNA: TGCGCCAGCAGTACTAGGGCAGACCTCGATACATATGAAGCTTTCTTT
V gene: TRBV10-1
D gene: .
clone size: few
J gene: TRBJ1-1

CDR3 protein: CASSSGGRGVDYGYTF
CDR3 DNA: TGTGCCAGCAGCTCGGGCGGGAGGGGCGTTGACTATGGCTACACCTTC
V gene: TRBV5-4
D gene: .
clone size: .
J gene: TRBJ1-2

CDR3 protein: CASSQGWRGAIQGTQYF
CDR3 DNA: TGTGCCAGCAGCCAAGGCTGGCGGGGGGCTATCCAAGGAACCCAGTACTTC
V gene: TRBV3-1/TRBV3-2
D gene: TRBD2
clone size: .
J gene: TRBJ2-5

CDR3 protein: CASRLGAGQTNQPQHF
CDR3 DNA: TGTGCCAGCAGGTTGGGGGCGGGACAGACTAATCAGCCCCAGCATTTT
V gene: TRBV27
D gene: TRBD1
clone size: once
J gene: TRBJ1-5

CDR3 protein: CASSQDINRGTNTEAFF
CDR3 DNA: TGCGCCAGCAGCCAAGATATTAACAGGGGCACGAACACTGAAGCTTTCTTT
V gene: TRBV4-1
D gene: TRBD1
clone size: .
J gene: TRBJ1-1

CDR3 protein: CASSLGAGTSQETQYF
CDR3 DNA: TGTGCCAGCAGCTTAGGGGCAGGGACTTCTCAAGAGACCCAGTACTTC
V gene: TRBV11-2
D gene: .
clone size: .
J gene: TRBJ2-5

CDR3 protein: CASSSSGGPLEQYF
CDR3 DNA: TGCGCCAGCAGCTCCAGCGGGGGGCCCCTCGAGCAGTACTTC
V gene: TRBV5-1
D gene: TRBD2
clone size: .
J gene: TRBJ2-7

CDR3 protein: CASSWEGQRTNYGYTF
CDR3 DNA: TGTGCCAGCAGCTGGGAAGGACAGCGAACTAACTATGGCTACACCTTC
V gene: TRBV5-4
D gene: .
clone size: .
J gene: TRBJ1-2

CDR3 protein: CASRRTGANYGYTF
CDR3 DNA: TGTGCCAGCAGACGGACAGGGGCTAACTATGGCTACACCTTC
V gene: TRBV5-6
D gene: TRBD1
clone size: .
J gene: TRBJ1-2

CDR3 protein: CATKSSGANTGELFF
CDR3 DNA: TGTGCCACTAAATCTAGCGGGGCGAACACCGGGGAGCTGTTTTTT
V gene: TRBV10-3
D gene: TRBD2
clone size: .
J gene: TRBJ2-2